A selection of T cell receptor beta chains follows, all from one sample in a study of T cells in Graves' hyperthyroidism and ophthalmopathy. TCRdb ran MiXCR on the multiplex PCR reads and lists one entry per CDR3 protein. The sample lists fewer than 650,000 distinct CDR3 sequences; approximately 48% were seen once. Sequenced material: peripheral blood or thyroid tissue (not recorded which). These receptors came from an adult woman with Graves' disease, either hyperthyroidism or ophthalmopathy (not recorded which). The CDR3 runs from the conserved cysteine through the conserved F or W. For some rows the clone size is stated as once, few or many, or as a class when expanded; others skip it.

v_call,j_call,clone_size,cdr3_aa
TRBV27,TRBJ1-2,few,CASSLSRGGSSGYTF
TRBV29-1,TRBJ2-7,NA,CSVGDAYEQYF
TRBV7-9,TRBJ2-2,NA,CASSLPGVSNTGELFF
TRBV7-2,TRBJ1-1,once,CASSLRRGDGYTEAFF
TRBV10-3,TRBJ2-2,NA,CAIKGARTGELFF
TRBV7-2,TRBJ1-3,many,CASRRTGDPSGNTIYF
TRBV6-5,TRBJ2-7,once,CASRLNRGVDEQYF
TRBV9,TRBJ2-5,many,CASSVDFSRTETQYF
TRBV29-1,TRBJ1-5,NA,CSLEDRTQHF
TRBV20-1,TRBJ2-5,many,CSARLAGGGTQYF
TRBV2,TRBJ1-1,NA,CASKQEDTEAFF
TRBV6-1,TRBJ1-1,NA,CASETNQGRTEAFF
TRBV7-9,TRBJ2-7,once,CASSLYPGSEQYF
TRBV10-3,TRBJ2-5,NA,CAIRGLAGETQYF
TRBV7-9,TRBJ2-7,NA,CASSGNIGSPKAYEQYF
TRBV10-2,TRBJ2-7,NA,CASSTSPDSSYEQYF
TRBV3-1,TRBJ1-1,NA,CASRLGFDTEAFF
TRBV20-1,TRBJ2-7,NA,CSARDLEATGGGTYEQYF
TRBV7-8,TRBJ2-5,NA,CASSFSAGFQETQYF
TRBV7-3,TRBJ1-1,many,CASSVDVNTEAFF
TRBV7-9,TRBJ2-5,NA,CASSRGLAYETQYF
TRBV2,TRBJ2-2,NA,CASSVFLGSTNTGELFF
TRBV20-1,TRBJ2-2,NA,CSAREETGELFF
TRBV29-1,TRBJ1-1,NA,CSAGQMVTEAFF
TRBV2,TRBJ2-7,many,CASNGRWGNDEQYF
TRBV11-3,TRBJ2-2,NA,CASSSRGGVGANTGELFF
TRBV2,TRBJ1-2,few,CASSHDSLLPYGYTF
TRBV12-3/TRBV12-4,TRBJ1-1,NA,CASRKAGRTNTEAFF
TRBV7-9,TRBJ1-6,NA,CASSPGDRVSPLHF
TRBV11-2,TRBJ2-5,NA,CASSGQGPETQYF
TRBV20-1,TRBJ1-1,many,CSARDRRAAFF
TRBV12-3/TRBV12-4,TRBJ1-2,many,CASRGGLFGSGYTF
TRBV2,TRBJ1-4,NA,CASRGGLRTRTQEKLFF
TRBV10-1,TRBJ1-3,NA,CASRAGTGNTIYF
TRBV19,TRBJ1-5,NA,CASSPSTGHGNQPQHF
TRBV29-1,TRBJ2-5,NA,CSVESPGSAETQYF
TRBV19,TRBJ1-5,few,CASIFRRDLSNQPQHF
TRBV6-5,TRBJ1-2,many,CATTPAGFSSYTF
TRBV7-9,TRBJ1-1,few,CASSLTGREAFF
TRBV15,TRBJ2-5,many,CATSHRRLAGGIGGETQYF
TRBV7-9,TRBJ2-5,NA,CASSFEGIGTETQYF
TRBV28,TRBJ2-7,NA,CASSLRQFYEQYF
TRBV5-6,TRBJ1-5,few,CASSESPYQPQHF
TRBV7-9,TRBJ2-7,NA,CASSPSGQGSGEQYF